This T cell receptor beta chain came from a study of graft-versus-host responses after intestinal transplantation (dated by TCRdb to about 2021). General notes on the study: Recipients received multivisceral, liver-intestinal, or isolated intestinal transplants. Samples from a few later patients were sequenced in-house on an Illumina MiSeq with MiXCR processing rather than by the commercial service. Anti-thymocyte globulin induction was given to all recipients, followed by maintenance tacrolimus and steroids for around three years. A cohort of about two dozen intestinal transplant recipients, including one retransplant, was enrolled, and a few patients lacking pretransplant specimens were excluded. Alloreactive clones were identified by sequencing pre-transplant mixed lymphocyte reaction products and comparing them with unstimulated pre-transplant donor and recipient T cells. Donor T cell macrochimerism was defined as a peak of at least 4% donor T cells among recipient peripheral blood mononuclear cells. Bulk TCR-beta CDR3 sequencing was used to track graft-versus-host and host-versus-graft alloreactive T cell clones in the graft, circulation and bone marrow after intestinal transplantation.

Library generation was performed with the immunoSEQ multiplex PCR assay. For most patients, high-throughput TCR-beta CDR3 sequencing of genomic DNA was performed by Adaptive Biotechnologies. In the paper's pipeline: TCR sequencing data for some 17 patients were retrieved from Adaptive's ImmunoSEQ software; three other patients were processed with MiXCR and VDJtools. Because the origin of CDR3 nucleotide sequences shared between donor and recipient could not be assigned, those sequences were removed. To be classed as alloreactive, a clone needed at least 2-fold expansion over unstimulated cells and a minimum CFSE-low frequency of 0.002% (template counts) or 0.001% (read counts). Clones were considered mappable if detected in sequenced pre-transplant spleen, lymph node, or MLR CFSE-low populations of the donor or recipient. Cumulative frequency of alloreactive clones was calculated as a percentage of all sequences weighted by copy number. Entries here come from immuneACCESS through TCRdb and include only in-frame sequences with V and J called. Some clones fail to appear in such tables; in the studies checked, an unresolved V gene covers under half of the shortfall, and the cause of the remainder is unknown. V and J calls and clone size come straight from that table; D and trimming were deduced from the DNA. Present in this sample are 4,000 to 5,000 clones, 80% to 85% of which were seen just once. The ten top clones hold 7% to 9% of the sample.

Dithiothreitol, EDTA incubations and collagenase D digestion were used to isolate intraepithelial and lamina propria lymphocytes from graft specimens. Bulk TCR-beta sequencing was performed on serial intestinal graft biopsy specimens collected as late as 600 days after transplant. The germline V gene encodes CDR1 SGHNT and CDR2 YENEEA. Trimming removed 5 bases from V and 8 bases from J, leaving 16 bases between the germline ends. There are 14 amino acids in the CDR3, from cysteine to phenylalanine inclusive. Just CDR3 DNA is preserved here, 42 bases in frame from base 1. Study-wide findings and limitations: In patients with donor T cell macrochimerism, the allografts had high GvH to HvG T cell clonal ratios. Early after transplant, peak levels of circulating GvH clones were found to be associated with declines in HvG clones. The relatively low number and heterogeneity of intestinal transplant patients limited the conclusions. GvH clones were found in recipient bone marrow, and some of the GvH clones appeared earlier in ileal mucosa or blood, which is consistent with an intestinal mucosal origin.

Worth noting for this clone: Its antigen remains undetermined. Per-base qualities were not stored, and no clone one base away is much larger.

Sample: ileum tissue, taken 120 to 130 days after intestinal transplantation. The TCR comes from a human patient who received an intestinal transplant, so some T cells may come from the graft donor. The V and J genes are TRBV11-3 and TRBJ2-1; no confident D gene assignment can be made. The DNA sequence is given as TGTGCCAGCAGCCCTCCGACGCTACACCATGAGCAGTTCTTC. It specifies CASSPPTLHHEQFF.